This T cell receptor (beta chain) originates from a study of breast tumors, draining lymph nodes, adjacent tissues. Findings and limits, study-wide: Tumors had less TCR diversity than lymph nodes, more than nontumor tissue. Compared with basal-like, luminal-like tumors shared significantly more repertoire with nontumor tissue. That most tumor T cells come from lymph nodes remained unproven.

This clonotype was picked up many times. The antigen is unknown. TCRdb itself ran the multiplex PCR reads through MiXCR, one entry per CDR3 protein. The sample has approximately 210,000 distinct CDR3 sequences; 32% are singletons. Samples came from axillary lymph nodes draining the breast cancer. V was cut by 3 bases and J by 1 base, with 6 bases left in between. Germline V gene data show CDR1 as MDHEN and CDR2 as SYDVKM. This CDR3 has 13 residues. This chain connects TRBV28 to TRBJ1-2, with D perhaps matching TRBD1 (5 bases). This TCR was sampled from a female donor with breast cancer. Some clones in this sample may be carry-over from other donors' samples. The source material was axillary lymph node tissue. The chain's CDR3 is CASSFGHNYGYTF. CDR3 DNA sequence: TGTGCCAGCAGTTTCGGACATAACTATGGCTACACCTTC.